This record covers a single T cell receptor beta chain. This clonotype appeared a few times. Its antigen is unknown. Nothing much larger sits one base from this clone, and base qualities are not available. Stable Graves' hyperthyroidism was defined as no progression to ophthalmopathy during 18 months of follow-up. Hyperthyroidism patients were aged 18 to 65 years and newly diagnosed, with disease duration of less than 2 months. Any patient with an uncontrolled infection, another autoimmune disease, pregnancy or lactation was excluded. Diagnoses were based on clinical symptoms, serum thyroxine and TRAb, thyroid ultrasound and orbital computed tomography. Ficoll-Paque density gradient centrifugation was used to isolate PBMCs from about 9.4 ml of fresh peripheral blood. Trizol reagent was used to extract total RNA, and RNA quality was then checked on an Agilent 2100 Bioanalyzer. The entry originates in a study of T cells in Graves' hyperthyroidism and ophthalmopathy (dated by TCRdb to the late 2010s). Describing the broader study: Peripheral blood was sampled at the time of initial diagnosis, prior to any treatment. To identify TCR V-J signatures that set the groups apart, the researchers used a discovery cohort of 95 to 100 patients, made up of about 44 with Graves' ophthalmopathy and some 60 with stable Graves' hyperthyroidism. An independent validation cohort of about 19 hyperthyroidism patients and more than 15 patients who later progressed to ophthalmopathy tested prospective prediction of ophthalmopathy. The 75 to 100 discovery patients were divided at random into training and test sets in a 7:3 ratio. Thyroid tissue and blood T-cell repertoires from six Graves' hyperthyroidism patients were also compared in the study. Following sampling, methimazole starting at 30 mg daily was given to hyperthyroidism patients, and high-dose intravenous methylprednisolone was given to ophthalmopathy patients. The paper reports TCR Vbeta CDR3 sequencing of approximately 140 peripheral blood samples: some 44 ophthalmopathy, approximately 74 hyperthyroidism and around 17 progressor patients. The paper's findings and limits, for the study overall: In validation, the model predicted progression to ophthalmopathy a median of around six months before onset, with about 64% sensitivity and about 75% specificity. Ophthalmopathy was separated from stable hyperthyroidism by a 13 V-J signature model, with 85% to 90% sensitivity and approximately 81% specificity obtained in cross-validation and 80%/75% obtained in testing. Sample size was not statistically predetermined, and blinding of investigators to group allocation was not performed. Blood samples also contained most of the expanded thyroid clonotypes (frequency above 0.001), which suggests that blood repertoires may reflect thyroid immune responses.

Amplification of TCR beta CDR3 regions was carried out from RNA transcripts. The TCR CDR3 was subjected to a first round of RT-PCR using the HTBI primer set and the Qiagen OneStep RT-PCR kit. A second multiplex PCR round built the libraries, followed by size selection and purification. Libraries were sequenced paired-end with 100 bp reads on an Illumina HiSeq2000. The paper's data handling went like this. SOAPnuke was used to process the raw data, removing reads that contained adapters or uncalled bases, had a mean Phred below 15, or lacked an exact match to the constant primer or identifier. High-quality paired reads were merged using COPE v1.2.5, and each unique nucleotide sequence was defined as a clonotype. Clonotypes were aligned to IMGT TRBV, TRBD and TRBJ reference segments using MiTCR v1.1. The analysis included only V-J combinations with a frequency above 0.0001, which together covered approximately 99% of the repertoires. A TCS score was defined as the ratio between F50 (clonal expansion) and ExV (chaos), using BLOSUM62-based TCRdist between CDR3 peptides within each V-J. Welch's t-statistics and random forest reduced 500 to 550 V-J features to about 12, which were used in a naive Bayes classifier (R e1071). Clones were called with MiXCR by TCRdb after fastp trimmed the public reads at Q25, and only in-frame beta chains were retained. Entries are consolidated by CDR3 protein sequence, retaining the most common genes and DNA. In this record, the V and J calls reflect TCRdb's handling and not the investigators' own analysis. The sample table records hundreds of thousands of distinct CDR3 sequences; approximately 15% of these occur just once. The top ten constitute 15% to 20% of the sample.

CDR1 is given as WNHNN and CDR2 as SYGVQD, both from the germline V gene (reference sequence). Trimming accounts for 3 bases at V and 1 base at J, while the number of junction bases matched to no gene is 5. CDR3 length: 16 amino acids, cysteine to phenylalanine. Solely the CDR3 DNA is kept, with 48 bases framed from the first base. The rearrangement joined TRBV10-1 to TRBJ2-3, and 9 junction bases match TRBD2. Sequencing was performed on blood. This clonotype was obtained from a woman between 18 and 29 years old with Graves' hyperthyroidism. The CDR3 has the sequence CASSDPRLAGTDTQYF. DNA sequence: TGCGCCAGCAGTGACCCGCGACTAGCGGGCACAGATACGCAGTATTTT.